The rows below give T cell receptor beta chains drawn from one sample of a study of T cell responses to AZD1222 COVID-19 vaccine. Only in-frame clones appear in the TCRdb table, and some are missing; sequencing was by immunoSEQ multiplex PCR. The table shows about 150,000 clones, with approximately 90% occurring only once. The starting material was peripheral blood, obtained 28 days after the second AZD1222 dose. Receptor source: an adult who received the AZD1222 COVID-19 vaccine. Each CDR3 is given without its conserved first and last residue.

j_gene	v_gene	CDR3aa
TRBJ1-2	TRBV10-3	AKSDQDRHGYT
TRBJ2-5	TRBV15	ATSRDQTVQETQY
TRBJ1-1	TRBV27	ASIPTSWVRGRGQNTEAF
TRBJ2-5	TRBV3-1/TRBV3-2	ASSQGQETQY
TRBJ2-7	TRBV28	ASSSGTGIYEQY
TRBJ1-2	TRBV15	ATSSRQGPYGYT
TRBJ2-7	TRBV7-2	ASSQIGTAPYEQY
TRBJ1-2	TRBV5-4	ASSTTGPWGYT
TRBJ2-2	TRBV5-6	ASSQGTSGNTGELF
TRBJ2-2	TRBV24-1	ALGTGGTGELF
TRBJ2-1	TRBV11-3	ASSLDVGGLAGKNEQF
TRBJ1-2	TRBV7-9	ASSLAHRSQGNYGYT
TRBJ2-5	TRBV11-2	ASSKRTGGFGETQY
TRBJ1-1	TRBV10-1	ATRVGEWTEAF
TRBJ2-3	TRBV4-2	ASSQGTDARSSTDTQY
TRBJ1-2	TRBV28	ASSLQGWLYGYT